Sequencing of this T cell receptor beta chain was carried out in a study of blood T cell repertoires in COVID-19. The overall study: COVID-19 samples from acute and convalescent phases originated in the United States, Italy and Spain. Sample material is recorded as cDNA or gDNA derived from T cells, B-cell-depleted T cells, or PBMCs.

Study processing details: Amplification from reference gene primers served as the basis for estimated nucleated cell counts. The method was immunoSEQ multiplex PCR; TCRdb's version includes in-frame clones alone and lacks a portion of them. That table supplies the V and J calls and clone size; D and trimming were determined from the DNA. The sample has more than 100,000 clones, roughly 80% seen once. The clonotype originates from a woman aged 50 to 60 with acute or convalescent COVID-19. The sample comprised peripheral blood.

The CDR3 DNA reads as TGCGCCAGCAGCCAGCAGGGCGTGGGTCTTTCACCCCTCCACTTT. Amino acids: CASSQQGVGLSPLHF. The chain recombines TRBV4-1 with TRBJ1-6; possible D gene TRBD1, 5 bases. The V and J ends lost 3 bases and 9 bases respectively, with 15 bases between them. The germline V gene has CDR1 MGHRA and CDR2 YSYEKL. The CDR3 has 15 residues.